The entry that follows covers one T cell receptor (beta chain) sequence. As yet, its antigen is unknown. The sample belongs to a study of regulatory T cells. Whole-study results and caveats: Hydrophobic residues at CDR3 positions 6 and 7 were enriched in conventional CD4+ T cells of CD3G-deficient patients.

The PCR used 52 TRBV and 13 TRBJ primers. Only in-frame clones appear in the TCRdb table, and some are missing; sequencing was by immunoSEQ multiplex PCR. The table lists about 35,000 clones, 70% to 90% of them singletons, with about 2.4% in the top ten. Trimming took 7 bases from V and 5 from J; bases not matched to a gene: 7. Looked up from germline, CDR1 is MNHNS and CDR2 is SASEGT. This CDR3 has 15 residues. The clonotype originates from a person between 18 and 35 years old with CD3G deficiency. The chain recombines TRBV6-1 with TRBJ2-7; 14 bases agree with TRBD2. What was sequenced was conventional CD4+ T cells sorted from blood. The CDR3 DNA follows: TGTGCCAGCAATACGGGACTAGCGGGAGCCAACGAGCAGTACTTC. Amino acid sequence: CASNTGLAGANEQYF.